Shown below are 10 T cell receptor beta chains from a single sample sequenced in a study of T cell responses to AZD1222 COVID-19 vaccine. Some clones are missing from TCRdb's copy, which holds only in-frame ones; the method was immunoSEQ multiplex PCR. The table includes approximately 67,000 clones, around four fifths detected once. Sample: peripheral blood, taken on day 0 of AZD1222 vaccination. The source of these receptors is an adult in good health.

V and J are TRBV27 and TRBJ1-3; D gene ambiguous. The CDR3 runs to 13 residues. Germline V gene sequence: CDR1 MNHEY, CDR2 SMNVEV (reference sequence). V shed 3 bases and J shed 0 bases, with 3 bases lying between them. This CDR3 is CASSFSSGNTIYF. As DNA, the CDR3 is TGTGCCAGCAGTTTTTCCTCTGGAAACACCATATATTTT.

V usage is TRBV9 and J usage is TRBJ1-2; D possibly corresponds to TRBD1 (5 bases). V was shortened by 4 bases and J by 4 bases, with 14 bases between the two germline ends. The germline gives CDR1 SGDLS, CDR2 YYNGEE. This CDR3 region has 14 residues. CDR3 in amino acids: CASSKGRETYGYTF. CDR3 sequence (DNA): TGTGCCAGCAGCAAGGGGCGGGAGACCTATGGCTACACCTTC.

This clone appeared once. The chain recombines TRBV2 with TRBJ1-3; D is possibly TRBD1 (5 bases). Germline loops: CDR1 SNHLY, CDR2 FYNNEI. CDR3 length: 14 amino acids. V lost 8 bases and J 0 bases, leaving 11 bases between the germline ends. This CDR3 reads CASVQGNSGNTIYF. The CDR3 DNA is TGTGCCAGCGTTCAGGGAAACTCTGGAAACACCATATATTTT. Supplemented by reference TRBV2 and TRBJ1-3, the full variable domain reads EPEVTQTPSHQVTQMGQEVILRCVPISNHLYFYWYRQILGQKVEFLVSFYNNEISEKSEIFDDQFSVERPDGSNFTLKIRSTKLEDSAMYFCASVQGNSGNTIYFGEGSWLTVV.

This clone came up a few times. The chain recombines TRBV11-2 with TRBJ2-7, with TRBD1 matching over 12 bases. The ends lost 4 bases at V and 6 bases at J; junction bases unmatched: 10. Germline V gives CDR1 SGHAT, CDR2 FQNNGV. The CDR3 is 16 residues long. The CDR3 DNA is TGTGCCAGCAGCTCCTTGAAGGGACAGGGGGCGATCGAGCAGTACTTC. This translates into CASSSLKGQGAIEQYF.

This chain links TRBV7-5 with TRBJ2-7; the table's D call TRBD2 went unverified against the DNA. TRBV7-5 is listed as a pseudogene. CDR3 length: 16 residues. The CDR3 nucleotides are TGTGTCAGAAGCGGAAGAACTAGCGGAGAACCTTACGAGCAGTACTTC. This gives the protein CVRSGRTSGEPYEQYF.

The chain recombines TRBV10-3 with TRBJ2-1; no definite D call. The germline gives CDR1 ENHRY, CDR2 SYGVKD. CDR3 length: 16 residues. V dropped 5 bases and J dropped 7 bases, with 21 bases sitting between them. The CDR3 DNA reads as TGTGCCATCAGTACCGATGGACCAACGCATCCTAATGAGCAGTTCTTC. It specifies CAISTDGPTHPNEQFF.

This chain uses TRBV4-3 with TRBJ2-7; D perhaps matches TRBD2 (6 bases). The CDR3 extends over 13 amino acids. Germline assignment: CDR1 LGHNA and CDR2 YSLEER. Trimming pared 0 bases from V and 5 bases from J, leaving 8 bases between. The CDR3 sequence: CASSQDGGDEQYF. For the CDR3, the DNA is TGCGCCAGCAGCCAAGATGGCGGGGACGAGCAGTACTTC.

The V gene is TRBV7-9, the J gene TRBJ1-2; D possibly corresponds to TRBD1 (6 bases). CDR3 length equals 14 residues. Trimming took 4 bases from V and 0 from J, leaving 9 bases between them. Germline V gives CDR1 SEHNR, CDR2 FQNEAQ (reference sequence). The CDR3 is CASSSDSSNYGYTF. CDR3 bases: TGTGCCAGCAGCTCGGACAGTTCTAACTATGGCTACACCTTC.

Only one count was recorded for this clone. The chain recombines TRBV7-9 with TRBJ2-7, with a tentative D call TRBD2 (6 bases). Trimming removed 7 bases from V and 0 bases from J, with 13 bases in between. Germline CDR1 is SEHNR and CDR2 is FQNEAQ (reference sequence). CDR3 length: 14 residues. The chain's CDR3 is CASTTRGRSYEQYF. CDR3 coding DNA: TGTGCCAGCACCACGCGGGGCCGCTCCTACGAGCAGTACTTC.

The V gene is TRBV7-2, the J gene TRBJ2-1, with 8 bases matching TRBD2. The CDR3 has 13 amino acids. The germline V gene has CDR1 SGHTA and CDR2 FQGNSA. V gave up 6 bases and J gave up 8 bases; unmatched junction bases: 6. This chain's CDR3 is CASRLTSAHEQFF. DNA for the CDR3: TGTGCCAGCAGGTTGACTAGCGCCCATGAGCAGTTCTTC.